The text below deals with one T cell receptor (beta chain). The antigen remains undetermined. This entry belongs to a study of T cell responses to AZD1222 COVID-19 vaccine. The germline gives CDR1 SGHKS, CDR2 YYEKEE (reference sequence). The V end lost 1 base, the J end lost 4 bases, and 15 bases lay between the germline ends. This CDR3 comprises 16 residues. Sequencing used immunoSEQ multiplex PCR; TCRdb keeps in-frame clones, though not all of them. The sample has tens of thousands of clones, approximately 85% seen once; the top ten hold roughly 12%. Study results and limitations: Donors were chiefly white British, with a greater number of females, and clonal diversity was perhaps underestimated.

V and J are TRBV5-5 and TRBJ2-1; possibly TRBD1 for D (5 bases). The source was peripheral blood, collected 28 days after the second AZD1222 dose. The receptor's source is an adult who received the AZD1222 COVID-19 vaccine. The CDR3 protein is CASSLSGQGSYNEQFF. CDR3 nucleotide sequence: TGTGCCAGCAGCTTGTCTGGGCAGGGATCATACAATGAGCAGTTCTTC.